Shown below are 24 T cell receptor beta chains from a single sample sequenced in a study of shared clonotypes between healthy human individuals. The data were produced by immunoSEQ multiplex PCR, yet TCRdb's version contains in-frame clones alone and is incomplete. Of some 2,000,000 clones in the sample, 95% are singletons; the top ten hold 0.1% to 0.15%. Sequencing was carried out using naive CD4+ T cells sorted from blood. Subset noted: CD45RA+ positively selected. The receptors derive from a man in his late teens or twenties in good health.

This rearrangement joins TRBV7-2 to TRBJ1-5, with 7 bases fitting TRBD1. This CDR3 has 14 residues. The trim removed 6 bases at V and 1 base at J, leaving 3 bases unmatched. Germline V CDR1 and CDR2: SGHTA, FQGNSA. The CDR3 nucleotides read TGTGCCAGCAGGCCAGGGGGGAGCAATCAGCCCCAGCATTTT. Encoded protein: CASRPGGSNQPQHF.

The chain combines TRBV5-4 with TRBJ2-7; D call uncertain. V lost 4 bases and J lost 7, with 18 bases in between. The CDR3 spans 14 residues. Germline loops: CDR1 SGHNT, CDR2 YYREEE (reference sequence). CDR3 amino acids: CASSGRGPNLEQYF. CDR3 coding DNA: TGTGCCAGCAGCGGCCGTGGACCCAACTTAGAGCAGTACTTC.

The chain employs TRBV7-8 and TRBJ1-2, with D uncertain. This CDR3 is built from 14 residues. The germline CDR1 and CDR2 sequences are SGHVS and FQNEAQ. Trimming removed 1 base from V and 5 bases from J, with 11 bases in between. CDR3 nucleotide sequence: TGTGCCAGCAGCTTAGGCCTACTTGAATATGGCTACACCTTC. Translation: CASSLGLLEYGYTF.

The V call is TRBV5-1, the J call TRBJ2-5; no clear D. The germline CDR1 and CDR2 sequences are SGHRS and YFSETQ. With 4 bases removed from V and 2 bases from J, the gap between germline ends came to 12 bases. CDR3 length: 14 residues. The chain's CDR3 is CASSLPGTQETQYF. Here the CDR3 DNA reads TGCGCCAGCAGCCTACCCGGAACACAAGAGACCCAGTACTTC.

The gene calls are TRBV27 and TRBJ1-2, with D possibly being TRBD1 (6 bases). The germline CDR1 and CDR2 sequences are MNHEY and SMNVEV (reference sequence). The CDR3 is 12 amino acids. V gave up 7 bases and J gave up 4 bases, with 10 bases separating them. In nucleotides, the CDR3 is TGTGCCAGCAAGGGGGGATCCTATGGCTACACCTTC. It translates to CASKGGSYGYTF.

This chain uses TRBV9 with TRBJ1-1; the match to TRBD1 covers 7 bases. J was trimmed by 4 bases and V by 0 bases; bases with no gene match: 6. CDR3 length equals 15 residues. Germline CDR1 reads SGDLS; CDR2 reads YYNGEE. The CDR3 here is CASSVDSGGSTEAFF. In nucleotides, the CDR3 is TGTGCCAGCAGCGTAGACTCAGGGGGTAGCACTGAAGCTTTCTTT.

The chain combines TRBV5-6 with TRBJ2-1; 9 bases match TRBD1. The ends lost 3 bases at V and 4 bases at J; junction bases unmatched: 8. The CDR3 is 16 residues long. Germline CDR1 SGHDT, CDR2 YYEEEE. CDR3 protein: CASSYLTGGVYNEQFF. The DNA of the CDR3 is TGTGCCAGCAGCTACCTGACAGGGGGTGTTTACAATGAGCAGTTCTTC.

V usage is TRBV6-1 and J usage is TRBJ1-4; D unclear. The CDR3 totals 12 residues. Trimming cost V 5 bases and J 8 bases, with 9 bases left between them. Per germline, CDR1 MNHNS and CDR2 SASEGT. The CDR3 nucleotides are TGTGCCAGCAGTAGCGCCGGGGAAAAACTGTTTTTT. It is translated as CASSSAGEKLFF.

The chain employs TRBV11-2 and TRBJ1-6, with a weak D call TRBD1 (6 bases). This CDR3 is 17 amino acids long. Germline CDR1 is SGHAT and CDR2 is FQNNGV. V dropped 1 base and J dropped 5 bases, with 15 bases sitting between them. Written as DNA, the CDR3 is TGTGCCAGCAGCTTAGCCCGGGGGCAGGGCCATAATTCACCCCTCCACTTT. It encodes CASSLARGQGHNSPLHF.

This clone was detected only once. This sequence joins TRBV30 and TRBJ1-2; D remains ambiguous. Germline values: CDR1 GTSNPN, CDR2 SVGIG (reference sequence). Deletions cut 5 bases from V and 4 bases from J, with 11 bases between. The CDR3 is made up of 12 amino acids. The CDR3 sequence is CAWATGPYGYTF. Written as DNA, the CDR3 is TGTGCCTGGGCGACCGGGCCCTATGGCTACACCTTC. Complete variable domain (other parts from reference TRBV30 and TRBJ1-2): SQTIHQWPATLVQPVGSPLSLECTVEGTSNPNLYWYRQAAGRGLQLLFYSVGIGQISSEVPQNLSASRPQDRQFILSSKKLLLSDSGFYLCAWATGPYGYTFGSGTRLTVV.

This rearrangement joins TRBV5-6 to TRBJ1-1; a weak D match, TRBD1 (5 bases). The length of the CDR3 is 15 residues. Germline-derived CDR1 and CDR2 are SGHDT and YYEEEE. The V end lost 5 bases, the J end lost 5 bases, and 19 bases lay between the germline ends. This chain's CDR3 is CASRPSPQGRTEAFF. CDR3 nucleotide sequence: TGTGCCAGCAGACCCTCCCCGCAGGGCAGGACTGAAGCTTTCTTT.

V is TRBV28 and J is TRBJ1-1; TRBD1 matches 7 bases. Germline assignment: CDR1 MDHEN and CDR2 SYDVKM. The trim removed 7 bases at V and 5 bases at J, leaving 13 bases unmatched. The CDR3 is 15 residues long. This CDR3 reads CASILERGQSTEAFF. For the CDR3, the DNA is TGTGCCAGCATCCTTGAAAGGGGGCAGAGTACTGAAGCTTTCTTT.

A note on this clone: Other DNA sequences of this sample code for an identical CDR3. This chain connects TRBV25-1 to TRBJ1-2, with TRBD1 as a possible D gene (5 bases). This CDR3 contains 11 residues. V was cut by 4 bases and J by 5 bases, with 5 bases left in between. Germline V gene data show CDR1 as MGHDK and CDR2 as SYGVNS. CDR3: CASSGQYGYTF. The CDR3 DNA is TGTGCCAGCAGTGGACAGTATGGCTACACCTTC.

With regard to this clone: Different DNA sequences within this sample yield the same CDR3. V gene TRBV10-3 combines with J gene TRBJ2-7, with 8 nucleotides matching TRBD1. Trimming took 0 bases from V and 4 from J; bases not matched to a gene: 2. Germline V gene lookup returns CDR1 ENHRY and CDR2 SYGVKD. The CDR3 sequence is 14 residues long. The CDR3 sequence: CAISESGQGYEQYF. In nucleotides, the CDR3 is TGTGCCATCAGTGAGTCTGGACAGGGATACGAGCAGTACTTC.

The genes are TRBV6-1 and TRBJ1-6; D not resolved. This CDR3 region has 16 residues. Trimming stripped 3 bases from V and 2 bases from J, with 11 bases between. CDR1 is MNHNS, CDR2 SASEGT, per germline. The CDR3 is CASSEGYGAYNSPLHF. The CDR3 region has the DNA TGTGCCAGCAGTGAGGGGTATGGGGCCTATAATTCACCCCTCCACTTT.

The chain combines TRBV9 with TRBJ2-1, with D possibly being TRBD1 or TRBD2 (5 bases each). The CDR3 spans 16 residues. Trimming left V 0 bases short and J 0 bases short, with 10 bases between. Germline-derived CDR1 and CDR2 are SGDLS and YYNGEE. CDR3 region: CASSVAWGNSYNEQFF. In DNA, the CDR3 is TGTGCCAGCAGCGTAGCGTGGGGGAACTCCTACAATGAGCAGTTCTTC.

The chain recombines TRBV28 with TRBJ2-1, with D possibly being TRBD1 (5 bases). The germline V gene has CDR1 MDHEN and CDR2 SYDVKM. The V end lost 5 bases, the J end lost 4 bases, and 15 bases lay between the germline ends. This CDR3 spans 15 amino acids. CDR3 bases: TGTGCCAGCAGTGGCGACAGTTTGGGGTACAATGAGCAGTTCTTC. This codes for CASSGDSLGYNEQFF.

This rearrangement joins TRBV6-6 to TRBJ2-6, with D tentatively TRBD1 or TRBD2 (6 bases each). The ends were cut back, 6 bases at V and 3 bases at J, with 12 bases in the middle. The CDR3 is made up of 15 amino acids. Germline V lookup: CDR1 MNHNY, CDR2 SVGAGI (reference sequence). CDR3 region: CASSYGGFGANVLTF. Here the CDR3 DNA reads TGTGCCAGCAGCTACGGGGGCTTTGGGGCCAACGTCCTGACTTTC.

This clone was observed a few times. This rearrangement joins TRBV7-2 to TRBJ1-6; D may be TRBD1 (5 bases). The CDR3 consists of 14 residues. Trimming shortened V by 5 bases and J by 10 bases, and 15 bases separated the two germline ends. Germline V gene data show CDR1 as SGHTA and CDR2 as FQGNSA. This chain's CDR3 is CASSLGGVRSPLHF. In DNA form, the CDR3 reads TGTGCCAGCAGCCTTGGGGGGGTGAGGTCACCCCTCCACTTT. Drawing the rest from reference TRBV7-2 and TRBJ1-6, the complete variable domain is GAGVSQSPSNKVTEKGKDVELRCDPISGHTALYWYRQSLGQGLEFLIYFQGNSAPDKSGLPSDRFSAERTGGSVSTLTIQRTQQEDSAVYLCASSLGGVRSPLHFGNGTRLTVT.

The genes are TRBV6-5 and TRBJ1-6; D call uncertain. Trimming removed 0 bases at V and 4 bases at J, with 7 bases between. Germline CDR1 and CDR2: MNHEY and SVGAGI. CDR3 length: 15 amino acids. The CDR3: CASSYSGIYNSPLHF. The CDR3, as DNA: TGTGCCAGCAGTTACTCGGGGATTTATAATTCACCCCTCCACTTT.

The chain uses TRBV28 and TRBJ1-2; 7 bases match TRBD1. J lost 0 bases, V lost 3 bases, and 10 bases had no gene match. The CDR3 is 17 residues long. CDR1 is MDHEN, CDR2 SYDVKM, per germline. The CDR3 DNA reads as TGTGCCAGCAGTTTCTTGTCAGGGGGATCAACTAACTATGGCTACACCTTC. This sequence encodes CASSFLSGGSTNYGYTF.

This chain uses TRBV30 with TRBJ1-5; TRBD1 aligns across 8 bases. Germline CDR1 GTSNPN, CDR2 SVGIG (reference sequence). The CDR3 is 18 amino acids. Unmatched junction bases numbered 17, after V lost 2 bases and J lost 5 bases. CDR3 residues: CAWSLTRTSGTGDQPQHF. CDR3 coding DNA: TGTGCCTGGAGTCTAACACGAACGTCCGGGACAGGAGATCAGCCCCAGCATTTT.

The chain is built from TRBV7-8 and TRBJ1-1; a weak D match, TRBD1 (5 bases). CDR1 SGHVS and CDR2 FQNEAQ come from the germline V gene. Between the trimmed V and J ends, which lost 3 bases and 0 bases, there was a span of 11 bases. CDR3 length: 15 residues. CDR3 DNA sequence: TGTGCCAGCAGCTTCCCACAGGCGGTGAACACTGAAGCTTTCTTT. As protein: CASSFPQAVNTEAFF.

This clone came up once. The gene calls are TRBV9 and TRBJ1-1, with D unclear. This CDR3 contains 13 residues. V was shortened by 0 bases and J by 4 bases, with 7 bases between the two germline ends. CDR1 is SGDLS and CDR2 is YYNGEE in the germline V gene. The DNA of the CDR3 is TGTGCCAGCAGCGTAGACGTTGGCACTGAAGCTTTCTTT. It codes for CASSVDVGTEAFF. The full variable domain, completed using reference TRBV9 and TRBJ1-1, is DSGVTQTPKHLITATGQRVTLRCSPRSGDLSVYWYQQSLDQGLQFLIQYYNGEERAKGNILERFSAQQFPDLHSELNLSSLELGDSALYFCASSVDVGTEAFFGQGTRLTVV.